This record covers a single T cell receptor (beta chain). Its specificity is not known. This record comes from a study of vaccination and CD4 T cells after COVID-19. Overall study findings and caveats: Spike mono-reactivity was the property of 304 of 307 vaccine-specific clones in convalescent patients.

The treatment is: roughly ten-day PBMC culture with coronavirus spike peptide pools or control peptides (ViraFEST assay). Researchers reported culturing 2 million to 2.5 million PBMCs per well with approximately 10 IU/ml IL-2 and 10 ug/ml peptide pools. Scientists ran DNA taken from cultured CD4+ T cells through the Oncomine TCR Beta short-read assay for sequencing. TCRdb called the PCR reads again in MiXCR, with one record for every CDR3 protein. This sample has over 15,000 distinct CDR3 sequences, with approximately 61% found just once. The TCR sequence derives from a human donor who had recovered from COVID-19. Here the sequenced sample was CD4+ T cells from blood, cultured in vitro, taken after SARS-CoV-2 vaccination.

CDR3 amino acids: CASREKVGLFF. CDR3 in DNA: TGTGCCAGCAGGGAGAAGGTCGGACTGTTTTTT. The rearrangement uses TRBV6-1 and TRBJ1-4; D is undetermined. This CDR3 contains 11 residues. From germline, CDR1 is MNHNS and CDR2 SASEGT. Trimming removed 6 bases at V and 13 bases at J, with 12 bases between.